This T cell receptor beta chain was identified in a study of T cell responses to AZD1222 COVID-19 vaccine. Findings and caveats of the study: The sample set comprised mostly white British donors with more females, and clonal diversity was possibly underestimated. Repertoire samples came only from after the peak T cell response.

To note about this clone: Its matching antigen is unknown.

Trimming left V 1 base short and J 3 bases short, with 4 bases between. The germline V gene encodes CDR1 SEHNR and CDR2 FQNEAQ (reference sequence). The CDR3 loop spans 13 amino acids. Assay: immunoSEQ multiplex PCR; the TCRdb copy retains only in-frame clones and omits some. The sample shows tens of thousands of clones, roughly 88% of them seen only once. The J gene is TRBJ1-5, the V gene TRBV7-9, with D unresolved. The clonotype comes from an adult in good health. Here the sequenced sample was peripheral blood, taken on day 0 of AZD1222 vaccination. CDR3 nucleotide sequence: TGTGCCAGCAGCTTAGATGACAATCAGCCCCAGCATTTT. Residues: CASSLDDNQPQHF.